This entry describes one T cell receptor beta chain. The antigen this receptor binds is unknown. Nothing much larger sits one base from this clone, and base qualities are not available. Germline trimming: 3 bases from V, 2 bases from J; junction bases outside gene matches: 4. Including cysteine and phenylalanine, the CDR3 has 16 amino acids. The sequence is cut down to CDR3 DNA, 48 bases in frame from base 1. Taken from the germline V gene (reference sequence), the CDR1 and CDR2 loops are SEHNR and FQNEAQ. In total, 666 healthy bone marrow donors made up the cohort. Cohort members were all nominally healthy when sampled, although unrecorded immune exposures were likely present. The donor tested CMV seropositive and was one of the 289 seropositive cohort members. A peripheral blood sample was collected from each donor, and TCR beta sequencing was performed on peripheral blood mononuclear cells. Genomic DNA extraction from the blood cell samples was performed with the Qiagen DNeasy Blood Extraction Kit.

Library construction relied on the immunoSEQ multiplex PCR assay. For the multiplex PCR, a mixture combining 60 forward primers for TCR Vbeta segments and 13 reverse primers for TCR Jbeta segments was used. Amplification of the CDR3 region of rearranged TCR beta genes was performed with a multiplex PCR assay on genomic DNA. Amplified TCR beta libraries were sequenced as 87-base-pair reads on the Illumina HiSeq System. As for how the authors treated the data: A later analysis tallied 75 million to 95 million unique TCR beta chains across the 666 repertoires, and some 12 million of those chains were shared by two or more donors. Raw reads were error-corrected and collapsed into unique sequences with a nearest-neighbor algorithm that merged closely related sequences to remove PCR and sequencing errors. CDR3 sequences were aligned to IMGT reference sequences to assign V, D and J gene segments. Each retained sequence needed at least a six-nucleotide match to both a V gene segment and a J gene segment. A rearrangement was called productive if the CDR3 had no stop codons and remained in frame with V and J, and every other rearrangement was called non-productive. Following IMGT convention, CDR3 was defined as the stretch from the second conserved V-encoded cysteine to the conserved J-encoded phenylalanine. Sequences without an unambiguous match to a single V gene segment were excluded from the earlier analysis of over 500 of the donors. An earlier analysis of just under 600 of the donors called V segments functional above 56.7% productive rearrangements and segregating when the between-donor standard deviation exceeded 5%. A statistical classification framework was developed to diagnose cytomegalovirus status using the catalog of TCR beta chain sequences. A later analysis assigned V and J genes by comparing TCR nucleotide sequences with IMGT/GENE-DB human TR gene sequences. A later analysis assigned CDR3 sequences and most-parsimonious VDJ recombination scenarios with the TCRdist pipeline. A later analysis defined each TCR beta chain by its CDR3 amino acid sequence plus V-gene family, and excluded reads lacking a unique V-gene family. A later analysis removed 592 highly shared, low-generation-probability nucleotide sequences to deal with suspected cross-contamination and a sequencing artifact. In a later analysis, a clonal expansion index was calculated for each public chain from normalized within-repertoire ranks of inferred template counts. A later analysis computed generation probabilities with a VDJ recombination model fitted to out-of-frame rearrangements, and checked the results against IGoR. In a later analysis, hypergeometric tests were used to score TCR-TCR, TCR-HLA and TCR-CMV co-occurrence, with a repertoire-size bias correction applied to TCR pairs. False discovery rates were estimated in a later analysis by permuting HLA or CMV assignments 20 times. In a later analysis, co-occurring TCRs were grouped using DBSCAN, with TCRdist sequence similarity added in when clustering inside HLA-allele-positive subsets. Repertoires with fewer than 30,000 or more than 120,000 public chains were left out of co-occurrence clustering, as were a few repertoires with anomalous nucleotide sharing. As stored in TCRdb, this immuneACCESS dataset retains in-frame rearrangements with V and J assigned. A fraction of the clones does not appear; measured against another copy, unresolved V genes explain less than half of the discrepancy, and the remainder lacks a known reason. V and J calls and clone size follow that table, whereas D and trimming were derived from the DNA. The sample table lists about 200,000 clones, 75% to 85% of them with a count of one. Roughly 6% of the sample belongs to the ten largest clones.

The data belong to a study of cytomegalovirus exposure and HLA in healthy donors (dated by TCRdb to 2017 to 2019). Study-wide context: An earlier analysis of approximately 640 of the donors reported more than 250 Gb of sequence data and around 110 million unique TCR beta sequences from about 179 million T cells. On average, 235,054 unique TCR beta nucleotide sequences were sequenced per donor among 398 genotyped donors of the cohort, with roughly a sixth of those sequences being non-productive. Rather than drawing on any new phenotypic data, the later analysis identified candidate immune exposures from TCR beta sequences and the way those sequences occurred across donors. Donor age, sex, ethnicity and CMV serostatus were compiled together with the repertoire data. The genetic ancestry cluster associated with self-reported Caucasian donors included 81% of the roughly 400 genotyped donors. The T cell repertoires of 670 or so subjects were profiled by immunosequencing and related to cytomegalovirus serostatus. To study patterns of TCR occurrence, a later analysis re-analyzed previously published TCR beta repertoires from under 750 donors and added high-resolution HLA genotyping. In an earlier analysis of more than 550 of the donors, high-throughput TCR beta sequencing was used to judge whether each TCR beta V gene segment behaved as functional or pseudogenic. A later genetic analysis took genome-wide SNP genotypes for about 65% of the roughly 670 donors and used that subset as a discovery cohort. The study combined high-throughput TCR immunosequencing, statistical association of individual TCRs with disease status, and machine learning to predict cytomegalovirus infection status. Both class I and class II loci were covered by HLA typing, at four-digit resolution. The aim of the study was to test whether cataloging public T cell receptors could identify signatures of past pathogen exposure. Roughly 300 gigabases of sequencing data and around 85 million unique TCR sequences made up an early release that covered roughly 670 HLA-typed donors. All discovery cohort repertoires had been generated using a single sequencing platform. A separate validation cohort of about 110 different subjects was used in addition to the roughly 700-subject first cohort. Typing coverage differed by locus: A, B, C, DRB1 and DQB1 were typed in about 620-640 donors, DQA1 in roughly 510, DPA1 in over 600, and DPB1 in about 450. Roughly 5 DR-DQ haplotypes were handled as single units for association and clustering, since linkage in the cohort was strong.

Study-wide findings and limitations: Specific HLA alleles were associated with 15,000 to 20,000 TCR beta sequences at a false discovery rate of 0.05 in a later analysis. Broadly in line with IMGT annotations, most TCR beta V segments showed up in productive rearrangements about 87% or about 30% of the time in an earlier analysis of around 550 of the donors. Most TCR sequences were observed very rarely across donors, whereas some public TCRs were present in many individuals. The 87-base-pair reads could not distinguish some IMGT-functional V segments, including TRBV6-2 and TRBV6-3, so those segments were excluded. The study gave a list of about 170 TCR beta chains associated with cytomegalovirus. A further reported finding was that TCR beta sequences accurately predicted the HLA-A and HLA-B alleles for most subjects in the first cohort. Sequencing depth was assumed to be roughly uniform across donors in the presence/absence analyses, though that assumption may not hold. In this cohort, only TCR beta chains were sequenced, and detectable features were limited by the absence of alpha or paired-chain data. The classifier was reported to diagnose cytomegalovirus status with high specificity and sensitivity in both the original cohort and the validation cohort. The only immune exposure information available for the cohort was CMV serostatus. The authors suggested that the approach could potentially be generalized to other disease states and immunological phenotypes. A cluster of highly shared sequence variants was judged likely to be a technical artifact of the sequencing pipeline. Compared with the roughly 720-donor mean, donors in an Asian-associated ancestry cluster had fewer N-insertions in productive TCRs, according to a later genetic analysis. When HLA alleles, especially DR and DQ, strongly co-occurred, TCR associations were difficult to assign to individual alleles. HLA typing was unavailable for some donors at each locus, so association tests used only the typed subset. In a later analysis, the rate of TCR association differed among HLA loci, with DRB1 alleles having the most associated TCRs and HLA-C alleles having the fewest. In a later analysis, HLA-associated TCR beta chains showed more clonal expansion and lower generation probabilities than non-associated chains that were equally common. A later analysis reported that several top co-occurrence clusters appeared linked to parvovirus B19, influenza, CMV and Epstein-Barr virus. Linkage disequilibrium might explain the correlated functional status among segregating V segments, but an unknown experimental factor could not be ruled out. In vitro tests confirmed that a few of the cytomegalovirus-associated TCR beta chains recognize cytomegalovirus antigens. Because counts were too low, roughly 16 rarely observed V segments, including chromosome 9 orphons, were excluded from the earlier analysis of roughly 580 of the donors. A later analysis found that most CMV-associated TCR beta chains appeared HLA-restricted, with HLA associations seemingly driven largely by CMV exposure. V-gene and J-gene trimming of TCR beta chains was associated with a missense DCLRE1C variant in a later genetic analysis, and the association was replicated in an independent cohort.

The receptor comes from a woman between 45 and 60 years old in good health and CMV-seropositive. Recombination connected TRBV7-9 to TRBJ2-6, and 7 junctional nucleotides match TRBD1. What was sequenced was PBMCs. The CDR3 sequence is CASSFDRAPGANVLTF. The DNA sequence is given as TGTGCCAGCAGCTTCGACAGGGCACCTGGGGCCAACGTCCTGACTTTC. Outside the CDR3, residues come from the reference TRBV7-9 and TRBJ2-6 proteins, so the full variable domain is: DTGVSQNPRHKITKRGQNVTFRCDPISEHNRLYWYRQTLGQGPEFLTYFQNEAQLEKSRLLSDRFSAERPKGSFSTLEIQRTEQGDSAMYLCASSFDRAPGANVLTFGAGSRLTVL.